A selection of T cell receptor beta chains follows, all from one sample in a study of blood T cell repertoires in COVID-19. TCRdb's table, derived via immunoSEQ multiplex PCR, lists solely in-frame clones and lacks some. The table includes 150,000 to 180,000 clones, 70% to 90% detected once. The specimen sequenced was peripheral blood. These receptors came from a man between 60 and 75 years old with COVID-19, enrolled during active disease. The CDR3 runs from the conserved cysteine through the conserved F or W. A D gene is named only where the DNA matches it firmly. Only some rows state a clone size, as once, few, many or a class for expanded clones.

D,J,size,V,DNA,CDR3
TRBD2,TRBJ2-1,.,TRBV30,TGTGCCTGGAGACTTAGCGGGAGCATGAATGAGCAGTTCTTC,CAWRLSGSMNEQFF
.,TRBJ1-6,once,TRBV4-1,TGCGCCAGCAGCCAAGACCGGGCCAGGCGGGGTTCACCCCTCCACTTT,CASSQDRARRGSPLHF
.,TRBJ1-2,.,TRBV24-1,TGTGCCACCAGTGACAAACAGGGCGCAGTGAGGGGCTACACCTTC,CATSDKQGAVRGYTF
.,TRBJ2-4,.,TRBV7-2,TGTGCCAGCAGCTTATCAGCCAGGTCTCCCCCAAACATTCAGTACTTC,CASSLSARSPPNIQYF
.,TRBJ1-6,.,TRBV24-1,TGTGCCACCAGTGATTCCAGGGCCTTTCCGAATTCACCCCTCCACTTT,CATSDSRAFPNSPLHF
.,TRBJ1-1,.,TRBV5-1,TGCGCCAGCAGCTCCTCACTCGTCAACACTGAAGCTTTCTTT,CASSSSLVNTEAFF
.,TRBJ2-2,.,TRBV9,TGTGCCAGCAGAGGACAGCAGGTCGGGACCGGGGAGCTGTTTTTT,CASRGQQVGTGELFF
.,TRBJ2-3,once,TRBV18,TGTGCCAGCTCACCACTAGCGGAGGCCAGAGATACGCAGTATTTT,CASSPLAEARDTQYF
.,TRBJ2-7,.,TRBV11-3,TGTGCCAGCAGCCGTCCCAGCGGGCCCTACCACGAGCAGTACTTC,CASSRPSGPYHEQYF
.,TRBJ1-3,few,TRBV9,TGTGCCAGCAGCGTAGATAACAGGAACTCTGGAAACACCATATATTTT,CASSVDNRNSGNTIYF
.,TRBJ1-1,.,TRBV9,TGTGCCAGCAGCGTAGGTCCAGGGCTCACTGAAGCTTTCTTT,CASSVGPGLTEAFF
TRBD1,TRBJ2-5,.,TRBV11-3,TGTGCCAGCAGCCAGACAGGGGGCCTACAGACCCAGTACTTC,CASSQTGGLQTQYF
.,TRBJ1-1,.,TRBV5-8,TGTGCCAGCAGCTTTGGGCCGGACACTGAAGCTTTCTTT,CASSFGPDTEAFF
.,TRBJ2-5,.,TRBV10-3,TGTGCCATCAGTGAGTTCGGTGAGACCCAGTACTTC,CAISEFGETQYF
.,TRBJ1-1,.,TRBV7-3,TGTGCCAGCAGCCCCCGGGGGGGGCAGAACACTGAAGCTTTCTTT,CASSPRGGQNTEAFF
.,TRBJ1-1,.,TRBV12-3/TRBV12-4,TGTGCCAGCAGCCCGACTGCCCCTGAAGCTTTCTTT,CASSPTAPEAFF
.,TRBJ2-7,.,TRBV6-6,TGTGCCAGCAGTCTCCCGCGGGGCGAGTCGCACGAGCAGTACTTC,CASSLPRGESHEQYF
TRBD2,TRBJ2-5,.,TRBV4-3,TGCGCCAGCAGCCAAGATCCCGAAGGACTAGCGGGGAGGGAGACCCAGTACTTC,CASSQDPEGLAGRETQYF
.,TRBJ2-2,few,TRBV11-3,TGTGCCAGCAGCCCCACCGGGGGCACCGGGGAGCTGTTTTTT,CASSPTGGTGELFF
.,TRBJ2-7,.,TRBV28,TGTGCCAGCAGTTTATCCCCCCTTTACGAGCAGTACTTC,CASSLSPLYEQYF
TRBD2,TRBJ2-3,.,TRBV18,TGTGCCAGCTCACTAGCGGGGGGTACCACAGATACGCAGTATTTT,CASSLAGGTTDTQYF
.,TRBJ1-3,.,TRBV7-2,TGTGCCACCAAACCCCCGGGGAGAGGGTCTGGAAACACCATATATTTT,CATKPPGRGSGNTIYF